Ten or more counts support the clone carrying this T cell receptor (beta chain). Its antigen remains unknown. The data originate from a study of identical twins. Findings and caveats of the study: Out-of-frame beta chain sequences displayed weaker excess sharing between twins.

TCRdb re-derived calls from the 5' RACE reads in MiXCR, one entry per CDR3 protein. Found here are approximately 1.8 million distinct CDR3 sequences, about 32% of them singletons; the top ten hold over 0.25%. V was pared by 2 bases and J by 3 bases, with 11 bases between. The germline gives CDR1 SGHDN, CDR2 FVKESK. The CDR3 contains 15 residues. Sequences were obtained from cord blood. This chain joins TRBV14 and TRBJ2-1; D call uncertain. The source of this sequence is a newborn girl in good health. CDR3 in amino acids: CASSQNSVFYNEQFF. The CDR3 DNA is TGTGCCAGCAGCCAAAACAGCGTCTTCTACAATGAGCAGTTCTTC.